This is a list of T cell receptor beta chains from one sample in a study of CD4 T cells in relation to SARS-CoV-2 and coronaviruses. Only in-frame clones appear in the TCRdb table, and some are missing; sequencing was by immunoSEQ multiplex PCR. The sample lists under 90,000 clones, about 92% occurring once. The specimen was naive CD4+ T cells from PBMCs. All receptors come from a human donor in good health. The CDR3 runs from the conserved cysteine through the conserved F or W. D genes are given only for firm matches. Clone size is not always given. Where it is, it says once, few, many or a class for expanded clones.

v_call	j_call	clone_size	cdr3_length	d_call	cdr3_aa	cdr3_nt
TRBV18	TRBJ2-1	.	17	TRBD2	CASSPPSLAGVYNEQFF	TGTGCCAGCTCTCCTCCTTCGCTAGCGGGAGTATACAATGAGCAGTTCTTC
TRBV19	TRBJ2-7	.	13	.	CASSPRTALEQYF	TGTGCCAGTAGTCCCCGGACCGCCCTCGAGCAGTACTTC
TRBV5-1	TRBJ2-5	.	14	TRBD2	CASSPSGSGETQYF	TGCGCCAGCAGCCCGAGCGGGAGTGGGGAGACCCAGTACTTC
TRBV28	TRBJ2-7	.	14	.	CASNQGNPPYEQYF	TGTGCCAGCAATCAGGGTAACCCTCCCTACGAGCAGTACTTC
TRBV29-1	TRBJ2-1	.	11	.	CSVGDWNEQFF	TGCAGCGTCGGCGACTGGAATGAGCAGTTCTTC
TRBV10-3	TRBJ1-3	.	14	.	CAITAGFSGNTIYF	TGTGCCATCACCGCAGGGTTCTCTGGAAACACCATATATTTT
TRBV7-7	TRBJ2-5	.	14	.	CASSRGTAQETQYF	TGTGCCAGCAGTCGCGGGACAGCCCAAGAGACCCAGTACTTC
TRBV20-1	TRBJ2-1	.	10	.	CSASRNEQFF	TGCAGTGCTAGTCGTAATGAGCAGTTCTTC
TRBV5-6	TRBJ2-7	.	15	.	CASSPSWTSAYEQYF	TGTGCCAGCAGCCCTTCTTGGACATCTGCCTACGAGCAGTACTTC
TRBV5-1	TRBJ1-3	few	17	.	CASSLGQTLVTGNTIYF	TGCGCCAGCAGCCTCGGACAGACGCTCGTAACTGGAAACACCATATATTTT
TRBV4-1	TRBJ2-7	.	15	TRBD2	CASSQGLGTSYEQYF	TGCGCCAGCAGCCAGGGACTAGGGACTTCCTACGAGCAGTACTTC
TRBV18	TRBJ2-5	once	15	TRBD1	CASSPTGGGLETQYF	TGTGCCAGCTCACCGACAGGGGGCGGATTAGAGACCCAGTACTTC
TRBV9	TRBJ1-1	.	15	.	CASSVSAGFDTEAFF	TGTGCCAGCAGCGTATCGGCGGGCTTCGACACTGAAGCTTTCTTT
TRBV7-8	TRBJ2-5	.	15	TRBD2	CASSLLAGIKETQYF	TGTGCCAGCAGCCTTCTAGCGGGAATCAAAGAGACCCAGTACTTC
TRBV27	TRBJ1-2	.	13	.	CASSSLDSYGYTF	TGTGCCAGCAGTTCTCTGGACAGCTATGGCTACACCTTC
TRBV10-3	TRBJ1-2	once	13	.	CAISESGNYGYTF	TGTGCCATCAGTGAGAGTGGTAACTATGGCTACACCTTC
TRBV12-5	TRBJ2-1	.	13	TRBD2	CASGSGGYNEQFF	TGTGCTAGTGGTAGCGGGGGTTACAATGAGCAGTTCTTC
TRBV10-3	TRBJ1-2	.	17	.	CAISEPTRSPLGYGYTF	TGTGCCATCAGTGAGCCCACTCGGAGTCCTTTGGGCTATGGCTACACCTTC
TRBV6-1	TRBJ1-1	.	13	.	CASSEVQGTEAFF	TGTGCCAGCAGTGAGGTCCAGGGCACTGAAGCTTTCTTT
TRBV28	TRBJ1-1	.	15	TRBD1	CASSFRTGWKTEAFF	TGTGCCAGCAGTTTTCGGACAGGGTGGAAAACTGAAGCTTTCTTT
TRBV4-1	TRBJ1-5	.	14	.	CASSQEPGNQPQHF	TGCGCCAGCAGCCAAGAGCCCGGGAATCAGCCCCAGCATTTT
TRBV6-6	TRBJ1-5	once	16	.	CASRTRGGNSNQPQHF	TGTGCCAGCAGGACCCGCGGGGGGAATAGCAATCAGCCCCAGCATTTT
TRBV27	TRBJ1-2	.	17	TRBD1	CASSSRDRSLANYGYTF	TGTGCCAGCAGTTCCCGGGACAGGTCCTTAGCTAACTATGGCTACACCTTC
TRBV7-2	TRBJ1-1	.	13	.	CASSLDRNTEAFF	TGTGCCAGCAGCCTAGACAGGAACACTGAAGCTTTCTTT
TRBV10-3	TRBJ2-5	.	15	.	CAISESEGVGETQYF	TGTGCCATCAGTGAGTCGGAGGGGGTTGGGGAGACCCAGTACTTC
TRBV5-4	TRBJ2-7	.	16	.	CASSGGGARSNTGQYF	TGTGCCAGCAGTGGAGGGGGCGCCCGTTCGAATACGGGGCAGTACTTC
TRBV2	TRBJ1-3	.	16	.	CASSEGRAGGLSPIYF	TGTGCCAGCAGTGAAGGGCGGGCAGGCGGTTTGAGTCCCATATATTTT
TRBV5-6	TRBJ1-5	once	15	.	CASSLRGEGNQPQHF	TGTGCCAGCAGCTTGCGCGGCGAAGGGAATCAGCCCCAGCATTTT
TRBV7-9	TRBJ2-3	.	17	.	CASSFLTGLMDTDTQYF	TGTGCCAGCAGCTTCTTAACGGGTCTCATGGACACAGATACGCAGTATTTT
TRBV5-4	TRBJ2-5	.	15	TRBD2	CASTQSGGARETQYF	TGTGCCAGCACCCAGAGCGGGGGGGCCAGAGAGACCCAGTACTTC
TRBV5-1	TRBJ2-2	few	16	TRBD1	CASSPVGQGSTGELFF	TGCGCCAGCAGCCCCGTGGGACAGGGGTCCACCGGGGAGCTGTTTTTT
TRBV10-3	TRBJ2-3	.	15	TRBD1	CAIRGTGKGPDTQYF	TGTGCCATCAGGGGGACAGGTAAAGGTCCAGATACGCAGTATTTT
TRBV5-1	TRBJ2-7	.	15	.	CASSLGVLPTYEQYF	TGCGCCAGCAGCTTGGGGGTCCTGCCTACCTACGAGCAGTACTTC
TRBV7-9	TRBJ2-1	once	14	.	CASSENAGYNEQFF	TGTGCCAGCAGCGAGAATGCGGGGTACAATGAGCAGTTCTTC
TRBV19	TRBJ2-5	.	15	TRBD2	CASRQLAGGLETQYF	TGTGCCAGTAGACAACTAGCGGGGGGGCTTGAGACCCAGTACTTC
TRBV6-2/TRBV6-3	TRBJ2-1	.	17	.	CASSYEVGGAGGNEQFF	TGTGCCAGCAGTTACGAGGTCGGTGGGGCCGGGGGTAATGAGCAGTTCTTC
TRBV30	TRBJ2-2	.	16	TRBD2	CAWTPGAGGQVGELFF	TGTGCCTGGACCCCCGGGGCGGGGGGGCAGGTCGGGGAGCTGTTTTTT
TRBV5-4	TRBJ2-3	.	12	.	CASGAGTDTQYF	TGTGCCAGCGGAGCGGGCACAGATACGCAGTATTTT
TRBV5-1	TRBJ1-4	.	12	.	CASSLVNEKLFF	TGCGCCAGCAGCTTGGTGAATGAAAAACTGTTTTTT
TRBV5-1	TRBJ1-6	.	14	.	CASSLEAQDSPLHF	TGCGCCAGCAGCTTGGAGGCGCAGGATTCACCCCTCCACTTT
TRBV7-8	TRBJ1-5	.	16	.	CASSLAHGVSNQPQHF	TGTGCCAGCAGCTTAGCGCATGGGGTTAGCAATCAGCCCCAGCATTTT
TRBV6-1	TRBJ1-6	.	15	.	CASSEVQVNNSPLHF	TGTGCCAGCAGTGAAGTACAGGTGAATAATTCACCCCTCCACTTT
TRBV6-2/TRBV6-3	TRBJ1-6	.	13	.	CASSRGLAAPLHF	TGTGCCAGCAGCAGAGGGTTGGCGGCACCCCTCCACTTT
TRBV7-3	TRBJ1-2	.	12	TRBD1	CASSLGQGGYTF	TGTGCCAGCAGCCTCGGACAGGGTGGCTACACCTTC
TRBV30	TRBJ1-5	.	19	.	CAWTSSSGLPSYGNQPQHF	TGTGCCTGGACATCAAGCTCGGGACTTCCAAGTTATGGCAATCAGCCCCAGCATTTT
TRBV4-1	TRBJ2-3	.	14	TRBD1	CASSPSTGTGVQYF	TGCGCCAGCAGCCCCAGTACCGGGACAGGGGTTCAGTATTTT
TRBV18	TRBJ1-3	.	16	.	CASSPRDMSSGNTIYF	TGTGCCAGCTCACCACGAGACATGAGCTCTGGAAACACCATATATTTT
TRBV27	TRBJ2-7	.	13	.	CASRWTEGSEQYF	TGTGCCAGCAGGTGGACAGAAGGCAGCGAGCAGTACTTC
TRBV7-9	TRBJ2-5	.	15	TRBD1	CASTTGTGPSKTQYF	TGTGCCAGCACCACCGGGACAGGGCCTTCAAAGACCCAGTACTTC
TRBV7-9	TRBJ2-3	.	13	TRBD1	CASSTGTGGTQYF	TGTGCCAGCAGCACCGGGACAGGGGGAACGCAGTATTTT
TRBV28	TRBJ2-6	.	16	TRBD1	CASTGTGDSGANVLTF	TGTGCCAGCACCGGGACAGGGGACTCTGGGGCCAACGTCCTGACTTTC
TRBV5-1	TRBJ1-6	.	13	.	CASSQVSNSPLHF	TGCGCCAGCAGCCAGGTTTCGAATTCACCCCTCCACTTT
TRBV6-6	TRBJ1-6	once	14	.	CASNQDSNNSPLHF	TGTGCCAGCAACCAGGACAGCAATAATTCACCCCTCCACTTT
TRBV5-1	TRBJ2-2	few	14	.	CASSLDANTGELFF	TGCGCCAGCAGCTTGGACGCGAACACCGGGGAGCTGTTTTTT
TRBV6-2/TRBV6-3	TRBJ1-1	.	14	TRBD1	CASSSEPTGGSAFF	TGTGCCAGCAGTTCGGAACCTACAGGGGGGTCAGCTTTCTTT